This paragraph reports one TCR beta chain. Its antigen is unknown. This sample was taken from a study of cytomegalovirus exposure and HLA in healthy donors. Across the whole study: An early release of data contained 80 million to 85 million unique TCRs, which came from HLA-typed donors.

Germline CDR1 and CDR2: SGHRS and YFSETQ. This CDR3 region has 15 residues. Trimming shortened V by 3 bases and J by 3 bases, and 15 bases separated the two germline ends. The study's findings and limits: According to the study, around 160 TCR beta chains were cytomegalovirus-associated.

Primers included in the PCR were 60 Vbeta and 13 Jbeta primers. As processed by the authors: About 11 million of 70 million to 80 million unique TCR beta chains were shared, per a later count. The assay was immunoSEQ multiplex PCR, and TCRdb's table has in-frame clones only and misses some. The D gene and trimming were derived from the DNA, and the V and J assignments and clone size from that table. The profile shows 70,000 to 100,000 clones, roughly two thirds of them singletons. The clonotype was recovered from a woman between 45 and 65 years old in good health and CMV-seropositive. The chain recombines TRBV5-1 with TRBJ1-1; D may be TRBD1 (6 bases). Specimen: PBMCs. The CDR3, as DNA: TGCGCCAGCAGCTGGGGGGGGCGCGCGGACACTGAAGCTTTCTTT. This encodes CASSWGGRADTEAFF.